The present entry profiles one T cell receptor beta chain with its context. Its antigen is not identified. CDR3 size: 17 residues. Germline loops: CDR1 MNHEY, CDR2 SMNVEV (reference sequence). Trimming took off 7 bases at V and 0 bases at J, with 21 bases between the two ends. Primers included in the PCR were 60 Vbeta and 13 Jbeta primers. Produced via immunoSEQ multiplex PCR; TCRdb's table is partial and in-frame only. Found here are about 120,000 clones, 63% of them singletons; the top ten hold more than 8%. This entry belongs to a study of cytomegalovirus exposure and HLA in healthy donors. On the study more broadly: From HLA-typed donors, an early data release held tens of millions of unique TCRs. Study-wide results and limits: It has been reported that TCR beta sequences accurately predicted the HLA-A and HLA-B alleles of most subjects. What was likely a sequencing artifact was a cluster of highly shared sequence variants.

This receptor was obtained from a middle-aged man in good health and CMV-seropositive. The rearrangement joins TRBV27 to TRBJ1-1; the D gene is possibly TRBD1 (5 bases). Sequencing was carried out using PBMCs. CDR3 sequence reads: CASTTRAAGIVNTEAFF. The CDR3 DNA follows: TGTGCCAGCACCACAAGGGCGGCAGGGATCGTGAACACTGAAGCTTTCTTT.